This T cell receptor beta chain emerged from a study of blood T cell repertoires in COVID-19. The CDR3 contains 17 residues. Germline V gene data show CDR1 as SGHVS and CDR2 as FNYEAQ. After removal of 5 bases from V and 0 bases from J, the junction contained 7 bases not matched to a gene. As originally analysed: Nucleated cell counts were estimated from reference gene primer amplification. The assay was immunoSEQ multiplex PCR, and TCRdb's table has in-frame clones only and misses some. V, J and clone size are those of that table, while D and trimming were read from the DNA. The sample holds 200,000 to 300,000 clones, 88% seen once.

The TCR originated in a woman aged 40 to 49 with acute COVID-19. The chain recombines TRBV7-6 with TRBJ2-3; 11 nucleotides align to TRBD2. Sequenced sample: PBMCs or T cells enriched from blood (not recorded which). The CDR3 DNA follows: TGTGCCAGCAGCCCCCTTAGCGGGAGGGCAAGCACAGATACGCAGTATTTT. Amino acids: CASSPLSGRASTDTQYF.